A single sample is the source of the 28 T cell receptor beta chains below, sequenced in a study of cytomegalovirus exposure and HLA in healthy donors. In the PCR, 60 Vbeta and 13 Jbeta primers were used. Data came from immunoSEQ multiplex PCR; TCRdb stores just in-frame clones and leaves some out. The repertoire holds nearly 110,000 clones, 55% to 85% seen once, with 7.8% in the top ten. Sequencing was performed on PBMCs. These receptors all stem from a man aged 30 to 45 in good health and CMV-seronegative.

The chain has TRBV13 and TRBJ2-7, with 15 bases that match TRBD2. Germline CDR1 is PRHDT and CDR2 is FYEKMQ (reference sequence). CDR3 length: 17 amino acids. V was pared by 4 bases and J by 4 bases, with 8 bases of the junction left unmatched. The DNA for the CDR3 is TGTGCCAGCAGCTCTGGACTAGCGGGGGGGCTCACGTACGAGCAGTACTTC. Amino acid sequence: CASSSGLAGGLTYEQYF.

The rearrangement joins TRBV7-9 to TRBJ2-1, with 10 bases matching TRBD2. J gave up 5 bases and V 4 bases, and 11 bases lay outside the gene matches. The germline V gene has CDR1 SEHNR and CDR2 FQNEAQ (reference sequence). The CDR3 length is 17 residues. The CDR3 sequence is CASSSPLAGGGNNEQFF. CDR3 nucleotides: TGTGCCAGCAGCTCGCCTTTAGCGGGAGGCGGTAACAATGAGCAGTTCTTC.

This chain joins TRBV28 and TRBJ1-4; tentative D call: TRBD1 (6 bases). Germline V gene lookup returns CDR1 MDHEN and CDR2 SYDVKM. The CDR3 consists of 13 residues. With 8 bases removed from V and 6 bases from J, the gap between germline ends came to 13 bases. CDR3 amino acids: CASHSTGYEKLFF. The CDR3 nucleotides are TGTGCCAGCCACTCCACAGGGTATGAAAAACTGTTTTTT. The full variable domain, with the rest looked up from reference TRBV28 and TRBJ1-4, is DVKVTQSSRYLVKRTGEKVFLECVQDMDHENMFWYRQDPGLGLRLIYFSYDVKMKEKGDIPEGYSVSREKKERFSLILESASTNQTSMYLCASHSTGYEKLFFGSGTQLSVL.

V usage is TRBV6-1 and J usage is TRBJ2-7; perhaps TRBD1 as D (6 bases). This CDR3 region has 15 residues. Trimming took 5 bases from V and 0 from J, leaving 14 bases between them. Germline assignment: CDR1 MNHNS and CDR2 SASEGT. The CDR3 sequence is CASSPRGESSYEQYF. As DNA, the CDR3 is TGTGCCAGCAGTCCCAGGGGCGAGAGCTCCTACGAGCAGTACTTC.

CDR3 region: CASSSGSAETYEQYF. The DNA of the CDR3 is TGCGCCAGCAGCTCCGGGTCCGCAGAGACCTACGAGCAGTACTTC. The chain is built from TRBV5-1 and TRBJ2-7; D is undetermined. The ends were cut back, 3 bases at V and 2 bases at J, with 15 bases in the middle. The CDR3 extends over 15 amino acids. CDR1 is SGHRS and CDR2 is YFSETQ in the germline V gene.

This rearrangement joins TRBV6-6 to TRBJ2-7; weak D call: TRBD1 (6 bases). The CDR3 runs 14 residues. CDR1 MNHNY and CDR2 SVGAGI come from the germline V gene (reference sequence). The V end lost 5 bases, the J end lost 0 bases, and 11 bases lay between the germline ends. CDR3 DNA: TGTGCCAGCAGTGGAACGACAGGCTCCTACGAGCAGTACTTC. Amino acid sequence: CASSGTTGSYEQYF.

The chain joins TRBV7-2 to TRBJ1-1; 10 bases are a match to TRBD1. This CDR3 has 14 amino acids. Germline V gene data show CDR1 as SGHTA and CDR2 as FQGNSA. J lost 6 bases, V lost 4 bases, and 5 bases had no gene match. As DNA, the CDR3 is TGTGCCAGCAGCTCCAGACAGGGGGCGGCTGAAGCTTTCTTT. Its translation is CASSSRQGAAEAFF. Drawing the rest from reference TRBV7-2 and TRBJ1-1, the complete variable domain is GAGVSQSPSNKVTEKGKDVELRCDPISGHTALYWYRQSLGQGLEFLIYFQGNSAPDKSGLPSDRFSAERTGGSVSTLTIQRTQQEDSAVYLCASSSRQGAAEAFFGQGTRLTVV.

The J gene is TRBJ2-5, the V gene TRBV5-1; a possible D gene is TRBD2 (6 bases). The V end was cut by 3 bases, the J end by 2 bases, with 14 bases between. The CDR3 spans 15 residues. Germline V gene lookup returns CDR1 SGHRS and CDR2 YFSETQ. CDR3 loop: CASSSRDSTQETQYF. CDR3 bases: TGCGCCAGCAGCTCCCGGGACTCAACACAAGAGACCCAGTACTTC. The full variable domain, in which reference TRBV5-1 and TRBJ2-5 provide the parts outside the CDR3, is KAGVTQTPRYLIKTRGQQVTLSCSPISGHRSVSWYQQTPGQGLQFLFEYFSETQRNKGNFPGRFSGRQFSNSRSEMNVSTLELGDSALYLCASSSRDSTQETQYFGPGTRLLVL.

This clone turned up a few times. The V gene is TRBV4-2, the J gene TRBJ1-2; D is perhaps TRBD1 (6 bases). V was pared by 1 base and J by 1 base, with 16 bases between. The germline V gene encodes CDR1 LGHNA and CDR2 YNFKEQ. The CDR3 runs 17 residues. The DNA of the CDR3 is TGTGCCAGCAGCCAAGCTCCCGCCGGGACACTTAACTATGGCTACACCTTC. Amino acids: CASSQAPAGTLNYGYTF.

The V and J genes are TRBV6-1 and TRBJ2-5, with 13 bases aligning to TRBD2. Germline-derived CDR1 and CDR2 are MNHNS and SASEGT. The CDR3 sequence is 15 residues long. Trimming cost V 5 bases and J 5 bases; bases outside gene matches: 5. The CDR3 region is CASSPLAGGSETQYF. The CDR3 DNA reads TGTGCCAGCAGTCCACTAGCGGGGGGGAGCGAGACCCAGTACTTC.

This chain uses TRBV29-1 with TRBJ2-5; 12 bases line up with TRBD2. The length of the CDR3 is 13 residues. The ends lost 7 bases at V and 5 bases at J; junction bases unmatched: 5. Germline V gene lookup returns CDR1 SQVTM and CDR2 ANQGSEA. CDR3 protein: CSAGTSGRETQYF. CDR3 bases: TGCAGCGCCGGGACTAGCGGGCGGGAGACCCAGTACTTC.

This clone was detected a few times. The chain employs TRBV5-1 and TRBJ2-2; D possibly corresponds to TRBD1 (6 bases). Germline values: CDR1 SGHRS, CDR2 YFSETQ. CDR3 length: 14 residues. V was trimmed by 0 bases and J by 7 bases, leaving 10 bases between them. CDR3 bases: TGCGCCAGCAGCTTGGGGGGGCCCGACGGGGAGCTGTTTTTT. Translating it yields CASSLGGPDGELFF.

This clone is medium-sized (0.01 to 0.1%). The chain recombines TRBV19 with TRBJ2-1, with a weak D call TRBD2 (6 bases). The CDR3 has 13 amino acids. V lost 3 bases, J lost 9 bases, and 12 bases lay in between. Germline V gene lookup returns CDR1 LNHDA and CDR2 SQIVND (reference sequence). The CDR3 nucleotides are TGTGCCAGTAGTATCGGGGTCGGGAGTGAGCAGTTCTTC. Residues: CASSIGVGSEQFF.

The chain has TRBV7-9 and TRBJ2-5; 7 nucleotides match TRBD2. The CDR3 spans 15 residues. Germline V lookup: CDR1 SEHNR, CDR2 FQNEAQ (reference sequence). Unmatched junction bases numbered 6, after V lost 1 base and J lost 4 bases. In nucleotides, the CDR3 is TGTGCCAGCAGCTTAGGCGGGAGACGGACAGAGACCCAGTACTTC. The encoded protein is CASSLGGRRTETQYF. The full variable domain, in which reference TRBV7-9 and TRBJ2-5 provide the parts outside the CDR3, is DTGVSQNPRHKITKRGQNVTFRCDPISEHNRLYWYRQTLGQGPEFLTYFQNEAQLEKSRLLSDRFSAERPKGSFSTLEIQRTEQGDSAMYLCASSLGGRRTETQYFGPGTRLLVL.

V is TRBV9 and J is TRBJ2-2; 11 positions agree with TRBD2. The germline V gene encodes CDR1 SGDLS and CDR2 YYNGEE. The CDR3 consists of 17 residues. The V segment lost 3 bases and the J segment 0 bases; nucleotides outside the gene matches: 4. CDR3 sequence (DNA): TGTGCCAGCAGCGCGGGACTAGCGGACCCGAACACCGGGGAGCTGTTTTTT. Protein sequence: CASSAGLADPNTGELFF.

This clone was counted a few times. J is TRBJ1-2 and V is TRBV29-1; tentative D call: TRBD1 (5 bases). Per the germline V gene, CDR1 is SQVTM and CDR2 is ANQGSEA. The CDR3 spans 13 residues. The V end was cut by 2 bases, the J end by 7 bases, with 14 bases between. DNA for the CDR3: TGCAGCGTTGAATTCCCAGGGTTTTCTGGCTACACCTTC. Translated, it gives CSVEFPGFSGYTF. Complete variable domain (other parts from reference TRBV29-1 and TRBJ1-2): SAVISQKPSRDICQRGTSLTIQCQVDSQVTMMFWYRQQPGQSLTLIATANQGSEATYESGFVIDKFPISRPNLTFSTLTVSNMSPEDSSIYLCSVEFPGFSGYTFGSGTRLTVV.

The chain is built from TRBV5-1 and TRBJ2-7; 14 bases fit TRBD2. The CDR3 loop spans 16 amino acids. J gave up 1 base and V 3 bases, and 3 bases lay outside the gene matches. The germline V gene encodes CDR1 SGHRS and CDR2 YFSETQ. CDR3 sequence (DNA): TGCGCCAGCAGCTCCCGGACTAGCGGGGGGTCCTACGAGCAGTACTTC. Amino acids: CASSSRTSGGSYEQYF.

CDR3 in amino acids: CASSLAGGSTDTQYF. The CDR3 nucleotides read TGTGCCAGCAGCCTAGCAGGGGGGTCCACAGATACGCAGTATTTT. The chain is built from TRBV7-3 and TRBJ2-3, with D possibly being TRBD1 (7 bases). Germline V lookup: CDR1 SGHTA, CDR2 FQGTGA. V gave up 5 bases and J gave up 2 bases, with 14 bases separating them. CDR3 size: 15 residues.

This chain uses TRBV9 with TRBJ2-1, with D possibly being TRBD1 (5 bases). The germline V and J ends were trimmed by 0 bases and 8 bases, with 12 bases remaining between them. The CDR3 sequence is 14 residues long. CDR1 and CDR2 from the germline V gene are SGDLS and YYNGEE. This CDR3 is CASSVVSQAHEQFF. CDR3 in DNA: TGTGCCAGCAGCGTAGTCTCACAGGCGCATGAGCAGTTCTTC.

This clone has more than one count but fewer than ten. The V and J genes are TRBV6-6 and TRBJ2-7, with 11 nucleotides matching TRBD2. The CDR3 contains 15 residues. V lost 6 bases, J lost 0 bases, and 4 bases stayed unmatched. Germline V gene data show CDR1 as MNHNY and CDR2 as SVGAGI (reference sequence). The CDR3 sequence is CASSDTSGSSYEQYF. Written as DNA, the CDR3 is TGTGCCAGCAGCGATACTAGCGGGAGCTCCTACGAGCAGTACTTC.

This clone has a single count. V is TRBV2 and J is TRBJ2-5; perhaps TRBD1 as D (6 bases). Germline V lookup: CDR1 SNHLY, CDR2 FYNNEI. The germline V and J ends were trimmed by 4 bases and 5 bases, with 14 bases remaining between them. CDR3 length: 14 amino acids. CDR3 nucleotides: TGTGCCAGCAGTGGGGTAGGGGGAGTTGAGACCCAGTACTTC. This encodes CASSGVGGVETQYF.

The J gene is TRBJ2-7, the V gene TRBV6-4; D ambiguous. The V gene lost 6 bases and the J gene lost 4 bases, with 25 bases spanning the gap. Germline V CDR1 and CDR2: MRHNA, SNTAGT. This CDR3 comprises 17 residues. DNA for the CDR3: TGTGCCAGCAGATCCTGTGGGCCCCTTATCGGCAGGTACGAGCAGTACTTC. This encodes CASRSCGPLIGRYEQYF.

This chain links TRBV6-5 with TRBJ1-1; no reliable D call. This CDR3 is 14 amino acids long. V was shortened by 2 bases and J by 3 bases, with 10 bases between the two germline ends. Germline values: CDR1 MNHEY, CDR2 SVGAGI. In DNA, the CDR3 is TGTGCCAGCAGTTACACGGCGCGGGACACTGAAGCTTTCTTT. Translating it yields CASSYTARDTEAFF.

In the case of this clone: Different DNA sequences within this sample yield the same CDR3. The chain links TRBV28 to TRBJ1-5; 10 bases match TRBD1. This CDR3 has 16 amino acids. CDR1 is MDHEN, CDR2 SYDVKM, per germline. V was clipped by 5 bases and J by 5 bases; unmatched bases: 9. Here the CDR3 DNA reads TGTGCCAGCAGTCAGTCCGGGACAGGGGCTCATCAGCCCCAGCATTTT. Translating it yields CASSQSGTGAHQPQHF.

This clone was seen more than once but under ten times. V and J are TRBV7-9 and TRBJ2-1; 7 nucleotides align to TRBD1. In germline, CDR1 is SEHNR, CDR2 FQNEAQ (reference sequence). This CDR3 comprises 15 residues. V shed 4 bases, J shed 1 base, and the junction held 4 bases outside the gene matches. The CDR3 sequence: CASSSIRGSYNEQFF. CDR3 DNA sequence: TGTGCCAGCAGCTCGATCAGGGGGTCCTACAATGAGCAGTTCTTC.

V usage is TRBV6-6 and J usage is TRBJ1-1; 11 bases map to TRBD1. Germline CDR1 and CDR2: MNHNY and SVGAGI (reference sequence). This CDR3 is 14 amino acids long. The J segment lost 4 bases and the V segment lost 5 bases, leaving 3 bases of the junction unmatched. The CDR3 DNA sequence: TGTGCCAGCAGTCAAGGACAGGGGGCCACTGAAGCTTTCTTT. Translation: CASSQGQGATEAFF.

The rearrangement links TRBV7-6 to TRBJ2-3, with 12 bases matching TRBD2. The trim removed 0 bases at V and 2 bases at J, leaving 9 bases unmatched. This CDR3 has 19 residues. The germline V gene encodes CDR1 SGHVS and CDR2 FNYEAQ. The CDR3 region has the DNA TGTGCCAGCAGCTTAGCGACTAGCGGGGGCCCTCTAATCACAGATACGCAGTATTTT. It specifies CASSLATSGGPLITDTQYF.

J is TRBJ1-1 and V is TRBV7-3; a possible D gene is TRBD1 (6 bases). Trimming removed 2 bases at V and 3 bases at J, with 10 bases between. The V gene's germline CDR1 is SGHTA and CDR2 FQGTGA. This CDR3 is 14 amino acids long. CDR3 nucleotide sequence: TGTGCCAGCAGCTTAGCGCCAGGGGACACTGAAGCTTTCTTT. It encodes CASSLAPGDTEAFF.